This TCR beta chain comes out of a study of preoperative IRX-2 immunotherapy in early breast cancer. Germline values: CDR1 SGHDN, CDR2 FVKESK. The CDR3 runs to 11 residues. V lost 4 bases, J lost 11 bases, and 11 bases lay in between. Sequencing used immunoSEQ multiplex PCR; TCRdb keeps in-frame clones, though not all of them. The sample consists of roughly 3,200 clones, roughly 80% of them appearing once. Specified treatment: preoperative locoregional IRX-2 cytokine immunotherapy. This phase Ib study tested locoregional IRX-2 cytokine immunotherapy given before surgery. This clonotype originated in a human donor with breast cancer. The specimen was tumor tissue, collected after IRX-2 immunotherapy. The chain uses TRBV14 and TRBJ1-1; D is perhaps TRBD1 (5 bases). DNA for the CDR3: TGTGCCAGCAGCCTAGGGACTCTTGCTTTCTTT. Its translation is CASSLGTLAFF.